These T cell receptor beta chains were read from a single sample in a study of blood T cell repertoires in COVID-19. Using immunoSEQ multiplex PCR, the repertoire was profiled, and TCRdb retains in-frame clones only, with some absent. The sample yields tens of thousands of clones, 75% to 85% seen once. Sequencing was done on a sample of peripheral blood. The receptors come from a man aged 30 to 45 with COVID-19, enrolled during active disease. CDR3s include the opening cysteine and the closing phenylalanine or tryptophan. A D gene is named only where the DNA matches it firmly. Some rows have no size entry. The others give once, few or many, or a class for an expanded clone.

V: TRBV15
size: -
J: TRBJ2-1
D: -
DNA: TGTGCCACCGTTCGGCCAGGAGGCTACAATGAGCAGTTCTTC
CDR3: CATVRPGGYNEQFF

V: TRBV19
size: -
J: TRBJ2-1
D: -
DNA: TGTGCCAGTAACCCGGGACTTAACAATGAGCAGTTCTTC
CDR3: CASNPGLNNEQFF

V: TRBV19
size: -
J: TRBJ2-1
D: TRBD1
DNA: TGTGCCAGTAGTTTTGCCCCGACAGGGAGTGAGCAGTTCTTC
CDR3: CASSFAPTGSEQFF

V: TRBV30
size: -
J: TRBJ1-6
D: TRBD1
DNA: TGTGCCTGGAGTGTACGGGACAGGAGTAATTCACCCCTCCACTTT
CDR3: CAWSVRDRSNSPLHF

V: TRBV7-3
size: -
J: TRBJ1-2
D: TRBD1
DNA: TGTGCCAGCAGCTTACCGGGACAGGCCCCGTTAAACTATGGCTACACCTTC
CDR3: CASSLPGQAPLNYGYTF

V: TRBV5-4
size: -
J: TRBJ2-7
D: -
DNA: TGTGCCAGCAGCCCGGGGGGGGACAGGGTCCTATACGAGCAGTACTTC
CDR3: CASSPGGDRVLYEQYF

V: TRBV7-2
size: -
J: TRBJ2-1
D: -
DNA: TGTGCCAGCAGCTTTAGCGGAACCCGTCATGAGCAGTTCTTC
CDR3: CASSFSGTRHEQFF

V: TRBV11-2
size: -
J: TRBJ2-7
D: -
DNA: TGTGCCAGCGGCAATTCCTACGAGCAGTACTTC
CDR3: CASGNSYEQYF

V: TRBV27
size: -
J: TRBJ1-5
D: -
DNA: TGTGCCAGCAGTTTAAGGACAAATAGCAATCAGCCCCAGCATTTT
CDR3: CASSLRTNSNQPQHF

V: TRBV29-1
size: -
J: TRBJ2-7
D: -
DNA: TGCAGCATATTGGGACACGAGCCTTCCTACGAGCAGTACTTC
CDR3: CSILGHEPSYEQYF

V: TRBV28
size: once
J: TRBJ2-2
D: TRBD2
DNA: TGTGCCAGCAGGGGAACTAGCGGGGGATTCGGGGAGCTGTTTTTT
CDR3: CASRGTSGGFGELFF

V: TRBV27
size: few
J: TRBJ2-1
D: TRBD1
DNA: TGTGCCAGCAGTTTTACAGGGGACCTGTACAATGAGCAGTTCTTC
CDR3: CASSFTGDLYNEQFF

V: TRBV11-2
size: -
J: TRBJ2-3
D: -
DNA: TGTGCCAGCAGCTTAGTTCCCTACACAGATACGCAGTATTTT
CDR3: CASSLVPYTDTQYF

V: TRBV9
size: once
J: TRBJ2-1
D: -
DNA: TGTGCCAGCAGCGTTACTCCCGCGGCCGGAGGGAATGAGCAGTTCTTC
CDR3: CASSVTPAAGGNEQFF